The 25 T cell receptor beta chains below come from one sample, sequenced in a study of cytomegalovirus exposure and HLA in healthy donors. Primers included in the PCR were 60 Vbeta and 13 Jbeta primers. The protocol was immunoSEQ multiplex PCR, while the TCRdb copy is restricted to in-frame clones and leaves out a portion. Of about 200,000 clones listed, 75% to 85% are singletons. Sequencing input: PBMCs. The receptor source for this set is a male donor in good health and CMV-seropositive.

The CDR3 DNA reads TGTGCCAGTAGTCTCCGGGACAGGATCTATGGCTACACCTTC. It specifies CASSLRDRIYGYTF. The rearrangement links TRBV19 to TRBJ1-2; 8 bases map to TRBD1. V was clipped by 5 bases and J by 4 bases; unmatched bases: 6. CDR1 LNHDA and CDR2 SQIVND come from the germline V gene (reference sequence). The CDR3 loop spans 14 amino acids.

The chain is built from TRBV18 and TRBJ2-7, with D tentatively TRBD1 (5 bases). The V end was cut by 5 bases, the J end by 5 bases, with 16 bases between. Germline CDR1 and CDR2: KGHSH and LQKENI. The CDR3 is made up of 14 amino acids. Here the CDR3 DNA reads TGTGCCAGCTCAGTAGACAGTGTTCTAAACGAGCAGTACTTC. This encodes CASSVDSVLNEQYF.

The chain uses TRBV27 and TRBJ2-7, with D possibly matching TRBD1 (6 bases). The CDR3 totals 13 residues. CDR1 is MNHEY, CDR2 SMNVEV, per germline (reference sequence). Trimming shortened V by 2 bases and J by 3 bases, and 8 bases separated the two germline ends. The CDR3 bases are TGTGCCAGCAGTTTAGCCAGGGGCTACGAGCAGTACTTC. Protein: CASSLARGYEQYF.

The CDR3 coding sequence is TGTGCCATCAGTGAGCCCTCTACCGGGGAGCTGTTTTTT. Translated, it gives CAISEPSTGELFF. This chain connects TRBV10-3 to TRBJ2-2, with D uncertain. The CDR3 sequence is 13 residues long. The germline V and J ends were trimmed by 2 bases and 5 bases, with 6 bases remaining between them. Germline V lookup: CDR1 ENHRY, CDR2 SYGVKD.

V usage is TRBV6-5 and J usage is TRBJ2-3; a possible D gene is TRBD1 (6 bases). Germline V gives CDR1 MNHEY, CDR2 SVGAGI. Between the trimmed V and J ends, which lost 5 bases and 1 base, there was a span of 10 bases. This CDR3 is 14 amino acids long. For the CDR3, the DNA is TGTGCCAGCAGTCAGACAGGCCGCACAGATACGCAGTATTTT. Protein product: CASSQTGRTDTQYF.

The genes are TRBV10-2 and TRBJ1-6, with D hard to call. In germline, CDR1 is WSHSY, CDR2 SAAADI. The CDR3 is 13 amino acids. Trimming cost V 4 bases and J 3 bases, with 4 bases left between them. The CDR3 protein is CASSASYNSPLHF. The DNA of the CDR3 is TGCGCCAGCAGTGCCAGCTATAATTCACCCCTCCACTTT.

The chain uses TRBV29-1 and TRBJ2-7, with TRBD2 as a possible D gene (7 bases). CDR1 and CDR2 from the germline V gene are SQVTM and ANQGSEA. Trimming left V 1 base short and J 0 bases short, with 19 bases between. This CDR3 has 17 amino acids. The CDR3 loop reads CSVEGGLADRSSYEQYF. CDR3 coding DNA: TGCAGCGTTGAAGGGGGGCTAGCGGATAGGAGCTCCTACGAGCAGTACTTC.

The rearrangement uses TRBV7-9 and TRBJ1-1, with unresolved D. With 7 bases removed from V and 4 bases from J, the gap between germline ends came to 10 bases. The germline V gene has CDR1 SEHNR and CDR2 FQNEAQ (reference sequence). The CDR3 runs to 12 residues. The DNA for the CDR3 is TGTGCCAGCACCTTGCCGGGCACTGAAGCTTTCTTT. This gives the protein CASTLPGTEAFF.

The V call is TRBV28, the J call TRBJ2-7; D call uncertain. Deletions cut 5 bases from V and 3 bases from J, with 8 bases between. Per germline, CDR1 MDHEN and CDR2 SYDVKM. There are 12 residues in the CDR3. The CDR3 sequence is CASSPNNYEQYF. CDR3 in DNA: TGTGCCAGCAGTCCCAACAACTACGAGCAGTACTTC.

The chain joins TRBV14 to TRBJ2-5; the match to TRBD2 covers 8 bases. Germline V gene sequence: CDR1 SGHDN, CDR2 FVKESK. The J segment lost 0 bases and the V segment lost 3 bases, leaving 9 bases of the junction unmatched. This CDR3 comprises 17 residues. CDR3 bases: TGTGCCAGCAGCCACTGGGCGTCTAGCGGGTACCAAGAGACCCAGTACTTC. Translation: CASSHWASSGYQETQYF.

The V and J genes are TRBV6-5 and TRBJ1-2; D is unresolved. The CDR3 sequence is 15 residues long. With 5 bases removed from V and 2 bases from J, the gap between germline ends came to 15 bases. Germline CDR1 reads MNHEY; CDR2 reads SVGAGI. The CDR3 region is CASSTPGSPNYGYTF. The DNA of the CDR3 is TGTGCCAGCAGTACCCCGGGGAGTCCCAACTATGGCTACACCTTC.

With respect to this clone: One end of the junction varies from germline; a read error may be responsible. In the same sample, other DNA sequences code for this CDR3. The chain carries TRBV7-8 and TRBJ2-2; 10 positions agree with TRBD2. There are 17 residues in the CDR3. Germline V gene data show CDR1 as SGHVS and CDR2 as FQNEAQ. CDR3 bases: TGTGCCAGCAGCTTAGCTAGCGGGAGGAAGTATGCCGGTGAGCTGTTTTTT. Amino acid sequence: CASSLASGRKYAGELFF.

The V call is TRBV7-9, the J call TRBJ2-7, with D hard to call. Germline CDR1 and CDR2: SEHNR and FQNEAQ (reference sequence). This CDR3 has 13 amino acids. The V end lost 1 base, the J end lost 2 bases, and 6 bases lay between the germline ends. For the CDR3, the DNA is TGTGCCAGCAGCTTAGTGCGTACCTACGAGCAGTACTTC. Translation: CASSLVRTYEQYF.

The chain employs TRBV7-2 and TRBJ1-5, with D unclear. The germline V gene has CDR1 SGHTA and CDR2 FQGNSA. The CDR3 length is 15 residues. The V end was cut by 4 bases, the J end by 9 bases, with 19 bases between. The CDR3 DNA sequence: TGTGCCAGCAGCTCTCTCACCGGGCGGGAGGGGCCCCAGCATTTT. Protein product: CASSSLTGREGPQHF.

A few counts support this clone. The J gene is TRBJ1-1, the V gene TRBV11-2, with D unresolved. The CDR3 totals 15 residues. V was clipped by 8 bases and J by 0 bases, with 16 bases between them. Germline CDR1 is SGHAT and CDR2 is FQNNGV. Here the CDR3 DNA reads TGTGCCAGCTCGGAGCAGACCTACATGAACACTGAAGCTTTCTTT. This translates into CASSEQTYMNTEAFF.

The V gene is TRBV9, the J gene TRBJ1-1; D unclear. The CDR3 sequence is 13 residues long. Trimming shortened V by 3 bases and J by 4 bases, and 10 bases separated the two germline ends. Germline values: CDR1 SGDLS, CDR2 YYNGEE. CDR3 nucleotides: TGTGCCAGCAGCGCTCGTTTGAGCACTGAAGCTTTCTTT. It codes for CASSARLSTEAFF.

This clone was seen a single time. The chain couples TRBV7-9 to TRBJ1-3; no clear D. V dropped 0 bases and J dropped 0 bases, with 12 bases sitting between them. This CDR3 is built from 17 residues. Germline V gives CDR1 SEHNR, CDR2 FQNEAQ (reference sequence). In DNA, the CDR3 is TGTGCCAGCAGCTTAGCAGGTGGGAGTCTCTCTGGAAACACCATATATTTT. Amino acid sequence: CASSLAGGSLSGNTIYF.

This rearrangement joins TRBV6-5 to TRBJ1-5; D is undetermined. V was pared by 11 bases and J by 9 bases, with 8 bases between. This CDR3 is 9 amino acids long. Germline CDR1 and CDR2: MNHEY and SVGAGI. The CDR3 here is CAVVRPQHF. The CDR3 DNA is TGTGCCGTAGTAAGGCCCCAGCATTTT.

The chain uses TRBV13 and TRBJ2-3; TRBD2 aligns across 13 bases. The CDR3 runs to 18 residues. Germline CDR1 and CDR2: PRHDT and FYEKMQ (reference sequence). With V trimmed by 4 bases and J by 2 bases, 9 bases remained unmatched. CDR3 protein: CASSSSGTSGTYTDTQYF. CDR3 sequence (DNA): TGTGCCAGCAGCTCCTCCGGGACTAGCGGGACCTACACAGATACGCAGTATTTT.

The chain combines TRBV11-2 with TRBJ2-1; 8 nucleotides match TRBD2. Per the germline V gene, CDR1 is SGHAT and CDR2 is FQNNGV. The V gene end was trimmed by 0 bases and the J gene end by 4 bases; junction bases not matched to a gene: 8. CDR3 size: 17 residues. The CDR3 coding sequence is TGTGCCAGCAGCTTAGAAGCGGGAGCCCACTATTACAATGAGCAGTTCTTC. Translated, it gives CASSLEAGAHYYNEQFF.

The chain is built from TRBV6-5 and TRBJ1-5; D is possibly TRBD1 (6 bases). V lost 6 bases and J 5 bases, leaving 14 bases between the germline ends. CDR1 is MNHEY, CDR2 SVGAGI, per germline. The length of the CDR3 is 14 residues. CDR3 amino acids: CASSSLQGDQPQHF. The CDR3 DNA reads TGTGCCAGCAGCTCATTACAGGGCGATCAGCCCCAGCATTTT.

The chain employs TRBV9 and TRBJ1-2; D remains ambiguous. Germline CDR1 SGDLS, CDR2 YYNGEE. CDR3 length: 14 residues. V lost 0 bases and J lost 4, with 10 bases in between. As DNA, the CDR3 is TGTGCCAGCAGCGTAGAGGTAACGGGCTATGGCTACACCTTC. This encodes CASSVEVTGYGYTF. The full variable domain, in which reference TRBV9 and TRBJ1-2 provide the parts outside the CDR3, is DSGVTQTPKHLITATGQRVTLRCSPRSGDLSVYWYQQSLDQGLQFLIQYYNGEERAKGNILERFSAQQFPDLHSELNLSSLELGDSALYFCASSVEVTGYGYTFGSGTRLTVV.

The chain carries TRBV7-9 and TRBJ1-2; D is ambiguous. CDR1 SEHNR and CDR2 FQNEAQ come from the germline V gene (reference sequence). This CDR3 has 15 amino acids. V lost 3 bases, J lost 4 bases, and 15 bases lay in between. This CDR3 reads CASSLVEGVGYGYTF. CDR3 sequence (DNA): TGTGCCAGCAGCTTGGTTGAGGGAGTAGGCTATGGCTACACCTTC.

The chain has TRBV5-1 and TRBJ2-5; the D is unclear. CDR3 length: 15 residues. With 0 bases removed from V and 5 bases from J, the gap between germline ends came to 14 bases. CDR1 SGHRS and CDR2 YFSETQ come from the germline V gene. The DNA for the CDR3 is TGCGCCAGCAGCTTGGGACCTGGCAGAGGCGAGACCCAGTACTTC. It yields the protein CASSLGPGRGETQYF.

The chain joins TRBV2 to TRBJ1-2, with TRBD1 matching over 7 bases. CDR1 and CDR2 (germline): SNHLY, FYNNEI. J lost 6 bases, V lost 9 bases, and 4 bases had no gene match. CDR3 length: 11 residues. DNA of the CDR3: TGTGCCAGGGAGCAGGGGGATGGCTACACCTTC. Translating gives CAREQGDGYTF.